Listed below are T cell receptor beta chains from one sample, sequenced in a study of T cell responses to AZD1222 COVID-19 vaccine. Sequencing used immunoSEQ multiplex PCR; TCRdb keeps in-frame clones, though not all of them. The table shows about 130,000 clones, with less than 95% occurring only once. Source: peripheral blood, taken on day 0 of AZD1222 vaccination. The receptors originated from an adult in good health. The CDR3 runs from the conserved cysteine through the conserved F or W. A D gene is named only where the DNA matches it firmly.

D,J,V,DNA,CDR3
.,TRBJ1-2,TRBV28,TGTGCCAGCAGTCTGGGACGTTTAAATGGCTACACCTTC,CASSLGRLNGYTF
TRBD1,TRBJ2-5,TRBV3-1/TRBV3-2,TGTGCCAGCAGCCCGGGACAGCAAGAGACCCAGTACTTC,CASSPGQQETQYF
.,TRBJ2-7,TRBV29-1,TGCAGCGTTGATGCCCCCGGGGGCTCCTACGAGCAGTACTTC,CSVDAPGGSYEQYF
.,TRBJ2-6,TRBV30,TGTGCCTGGGGGAGGAGGTCTGGGGCCAACGTCCTGACTTTC,CAWGRRSGANVLTF
TRBD1,TRBJ2-7,TRBV5-4,TGTGCCAGCAGCCTCCTCCGGGACAGAAGAGGCGAGCAGTACTTC,CASSLLRDRRGEQYF
.,TRBJ2-7,TRBV9,TGTGCCAGCAGCGTAGGTTGGAGGAATAACGACGAGCAGTACTTC,CASSVGWRNNDEQYF
.,TRBJ2-7,TRBV4-2,TGTGCCAGCAGCCAAGATCCGCGACAGATCTCCTACGAGCAGTACTTC,CASSQDPRQISYEQYF
.,TRBJ1-4,TRBV7-2,TGTGCCAGCAGCGGACGCCCTGCGGGGTCGAATGAAAAACTGTTTTTT,CASSGRPAGSNEKLFF
TRBD1,TRBJ2-6,TRBV5-1,TGCGCCAGCGAGACAGGGGTAGGGTCTGGGGCCAACGTCCTGACTTTC,CASETGVGSGANVLTF
TRBD1,TRBJ1-4,TRBV7-2,TGTGCCAGCAGACGGACAGGGATTGAAAAACTGTTTTTT,CASRRTGIEKLFF
.,TRBJ2-1,TRBV9,TGTGCCAGCAGCGTAGGGATTAGCGGTGGGAATGAGCAGTTCTTC,CASSVGISGGNEQFF
TRBD1,TRBJ1-1,TRBV6-5,TGTGCCAGCAGTTCCCGGGACAGGGGTTACACTGAAGCTTTCTTT,CASSSRDRGYTEAFF
TRBD1,TRBJ1-2,TRBV2,TGTGCCAGCAGCCACCCTGGACAGGGCGATGGCTACACCTTC,CASSHPGQGDGYTF
.,TRBJ1-3,TRBV7-9,TGTGCCAGCAGCACAGGTTTTGGAAACACCATATATTTT,CASSTGFGNTIYF
.,TRBJ1-2,TRBV5-6,TGTGCCAGCAGCTTGGTATATGGCTACACCTTC,CASSLVYGYTF
.,TRBJ2-7,TRBV19,TGTGCCAGTAGACCTCAGGGGACGTACGAGCAGTACTTC,CASRPQGTYEQYF
.,TRBJ2-1,TRBV30,TGTGCCTGGAGTGTTACCATATTTGGTGAGCAGTTCTTC,CAWSVTIFGEQFF
.,TRBJ2-5,TRBV28,TGTGCCAGCAGTTTCCTGGGGAATCAAGAGACCCAGTACTTC,CASSFLGNQETQYF